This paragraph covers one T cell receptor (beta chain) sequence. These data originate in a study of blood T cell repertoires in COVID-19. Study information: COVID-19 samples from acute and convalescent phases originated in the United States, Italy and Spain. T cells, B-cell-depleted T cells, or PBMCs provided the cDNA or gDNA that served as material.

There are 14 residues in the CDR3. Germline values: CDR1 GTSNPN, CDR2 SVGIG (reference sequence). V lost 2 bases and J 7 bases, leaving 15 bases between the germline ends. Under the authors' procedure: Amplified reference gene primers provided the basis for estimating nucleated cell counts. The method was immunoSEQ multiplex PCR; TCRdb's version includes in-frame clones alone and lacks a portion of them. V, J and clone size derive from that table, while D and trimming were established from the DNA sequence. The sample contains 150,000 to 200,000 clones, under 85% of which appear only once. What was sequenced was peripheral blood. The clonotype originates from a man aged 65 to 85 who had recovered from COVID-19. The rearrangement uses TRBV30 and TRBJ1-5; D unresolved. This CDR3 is CAWSLASAGQPQHF. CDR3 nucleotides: TGTGCCTGGAGTCTGGCGTCAGCGGGACAGCCCCAGCATTTT. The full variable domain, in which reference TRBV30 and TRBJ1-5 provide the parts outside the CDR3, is SQTIHQWPATLVQPVGSPLSLECTVEGTSNPNLYWYRQAAGRGLQLLFYSVGIGQISSEVPQNLSASRPQDRQFILSSKKLLLSDSGFYLCAWSLASAGQPQHFGDGTRLSIL.